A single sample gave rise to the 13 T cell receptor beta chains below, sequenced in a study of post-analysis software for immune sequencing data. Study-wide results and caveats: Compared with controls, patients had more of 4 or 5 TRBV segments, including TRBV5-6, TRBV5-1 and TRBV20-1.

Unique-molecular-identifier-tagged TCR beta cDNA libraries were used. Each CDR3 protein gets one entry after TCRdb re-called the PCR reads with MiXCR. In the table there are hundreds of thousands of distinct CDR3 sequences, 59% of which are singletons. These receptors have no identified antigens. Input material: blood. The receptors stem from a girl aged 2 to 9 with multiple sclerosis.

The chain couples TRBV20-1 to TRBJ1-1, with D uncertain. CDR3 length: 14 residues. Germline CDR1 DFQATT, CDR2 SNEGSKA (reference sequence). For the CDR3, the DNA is TGCAGCGCCTACCACGGCCAGCCGAACACTGAAGCTTTCTTT. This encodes CSAYHGQPNTEAFF.

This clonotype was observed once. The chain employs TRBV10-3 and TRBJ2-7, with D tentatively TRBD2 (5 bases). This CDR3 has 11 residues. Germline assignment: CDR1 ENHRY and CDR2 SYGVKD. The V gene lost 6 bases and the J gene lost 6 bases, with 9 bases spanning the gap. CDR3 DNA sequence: TGTGCCATCAGGGGGAGCGGCGAGCAGTACTTC. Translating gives CAIRGSGEQYF.

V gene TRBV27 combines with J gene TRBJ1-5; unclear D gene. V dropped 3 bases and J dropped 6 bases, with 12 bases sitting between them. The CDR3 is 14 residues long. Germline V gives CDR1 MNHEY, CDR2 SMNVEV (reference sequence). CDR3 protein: CASSFVGFGQPQHF. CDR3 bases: TGTGCCAGCAGTTTTGTAGGATTCGGTCAGCCCCAGCATTTT.

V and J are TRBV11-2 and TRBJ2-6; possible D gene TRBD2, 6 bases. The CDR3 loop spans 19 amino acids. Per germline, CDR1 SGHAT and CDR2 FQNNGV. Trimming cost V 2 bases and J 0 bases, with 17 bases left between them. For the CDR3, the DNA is TGTGCCAGCAGCTTATGGGTGCGGGGACCTATCTCTGGGGCCAACGTCCTGACTTTC. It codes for CASSLWVRGPISGANVLTF.

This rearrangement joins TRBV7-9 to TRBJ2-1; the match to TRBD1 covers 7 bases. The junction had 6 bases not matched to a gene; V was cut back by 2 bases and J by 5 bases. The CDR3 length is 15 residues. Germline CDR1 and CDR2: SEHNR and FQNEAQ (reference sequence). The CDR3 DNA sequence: TGTGCCAGCAGCTTAAATGGGGACAGTCACAATGAGCAGTTCTTC. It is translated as CASSLNGDSHNEQFF.

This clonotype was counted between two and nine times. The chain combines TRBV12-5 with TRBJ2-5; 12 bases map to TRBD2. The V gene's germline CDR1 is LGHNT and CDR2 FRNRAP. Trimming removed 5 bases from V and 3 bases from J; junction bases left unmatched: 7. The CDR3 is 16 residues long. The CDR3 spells CASGNIPSGREETQYF. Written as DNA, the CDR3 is TGTGCTAGTGGTAATATCCCTAGCGGGAGGGAAGAGACCCAGTACTTC.

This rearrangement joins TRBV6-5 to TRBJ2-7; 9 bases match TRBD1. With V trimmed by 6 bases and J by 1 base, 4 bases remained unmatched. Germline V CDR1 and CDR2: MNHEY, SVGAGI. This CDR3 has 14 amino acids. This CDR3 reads CASRGQGVSYEQYF. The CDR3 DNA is TGTGCCAGCAGGGGACAGGGTGTGTCCTACGAGCAGTACTTC.

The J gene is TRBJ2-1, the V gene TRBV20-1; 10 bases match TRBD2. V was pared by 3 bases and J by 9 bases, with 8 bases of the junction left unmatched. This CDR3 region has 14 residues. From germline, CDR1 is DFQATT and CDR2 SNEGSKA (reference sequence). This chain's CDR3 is CSASPAGGPTEQFF. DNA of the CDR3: TGCAGTGCTAGCCCAGCGGGAGGGCCTACTGAGCAGTTCTTC.

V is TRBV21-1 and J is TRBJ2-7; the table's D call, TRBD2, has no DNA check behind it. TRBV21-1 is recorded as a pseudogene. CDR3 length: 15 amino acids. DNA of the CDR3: TGTGCCAGCAGCAAAGCGCTCGGGGAGAACTACGAGCAGTACTTC. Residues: CASSKALGENYEQYF.

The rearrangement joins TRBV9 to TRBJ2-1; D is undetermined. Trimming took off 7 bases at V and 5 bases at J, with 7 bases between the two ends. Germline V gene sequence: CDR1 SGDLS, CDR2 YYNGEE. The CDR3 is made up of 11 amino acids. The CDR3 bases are TGTGCCAGCGAGGAAAACAATGAGCAGTTCTTC. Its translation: CASEENNEQFF.

The CDR3 loop reads CASSASAVGTDTQYF. CDR3 nucleotides: TGTGCCAGCAGCGCTAGCGCGGTGGGAACAGATACGCAGTATTTT. The rearrangement joins TRBV9 to TRBJ2-3; perhaps TRBD2 as D (6 bases). From germline, CDR1 is SGDLS and CDR2 YYNGEE. Between the trimmed V and J ends, which lost 3 bases and 3 bases, there was a span of 14 bases. This CDR3 is built from 15 residues.

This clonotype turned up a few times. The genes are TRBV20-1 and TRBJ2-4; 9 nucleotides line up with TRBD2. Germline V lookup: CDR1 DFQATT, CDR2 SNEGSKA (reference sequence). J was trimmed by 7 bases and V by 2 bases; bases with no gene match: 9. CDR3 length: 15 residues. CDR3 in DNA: TGCAGTGCTAGATGGGCGGGAGGGCCGGTGAACATTCAGTACTTC. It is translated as CSARWAGGPVNIQYF.

The CDR3 bases are TGTGCCAGCGCGGGACTAGCGGGAGGTAACTACGAGCAGTACTTC. Its translation is CASAGLAGGNYEQYF. The chain is built from TRBV27 and TRBJ2-7; 15 bases fit TRBD2. The germline V gene encodes CDR1 MNHEY and CDR2 SMNVEV (reference sequence). This CDR3 spans 15 amino acids. J gave up 3 bases and V 8 bases, and 5 bases lay outside the gene matches.